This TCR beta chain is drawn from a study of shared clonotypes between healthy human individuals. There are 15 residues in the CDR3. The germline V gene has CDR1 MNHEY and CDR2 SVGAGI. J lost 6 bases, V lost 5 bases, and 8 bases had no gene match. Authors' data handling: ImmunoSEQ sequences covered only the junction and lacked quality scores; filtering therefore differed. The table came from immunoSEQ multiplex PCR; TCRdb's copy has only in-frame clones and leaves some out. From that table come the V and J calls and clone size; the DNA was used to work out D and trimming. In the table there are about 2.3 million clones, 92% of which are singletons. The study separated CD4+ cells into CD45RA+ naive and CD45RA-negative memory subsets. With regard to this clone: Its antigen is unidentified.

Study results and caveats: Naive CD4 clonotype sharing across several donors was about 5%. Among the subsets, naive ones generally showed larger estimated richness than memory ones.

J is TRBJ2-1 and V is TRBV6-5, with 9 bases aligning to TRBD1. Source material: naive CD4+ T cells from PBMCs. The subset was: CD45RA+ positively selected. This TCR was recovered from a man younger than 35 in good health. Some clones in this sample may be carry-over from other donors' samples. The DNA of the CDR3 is TGTGCCAGCAGTCCCCGCGACAGGGGGGGCAATGAGCAGTTCTTC. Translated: CASSPRDRGGNEQFF.